Listed below are T cell receptor beta chains from one sample, sequenced in a study of T cell repertoires in cytomegalovirus infection. TCRdb itself ran the reads through MiXCR, one entry per CDR3 protein. The sample lists around 350,000 distinct CDR3 sequences; 15% to 20% were seen once. The sequenced sample was PBMCs. Source of these receptors: a human donor in good health (CMV status not recorded). Some clones in this sample may be carry-over from other donors' samples. CDR3s include the opening cysteine and the closing phenylalanine or tryptophan. Each record gives: V gene, clone size, J gene, CDR3 protein. For some rows the clone size is stated as once, few or many, or as a class when expanded; others skip it.

v_call: TRBV7-2; clone_size: -; j_call: TRBJ2-3; cdr3_aa: CASSLVTPGVSADTQYF
v_call: TRBV7-2; clone_size: many; j_call: TRBJ1-1; cdr3_aa: CASSPSRGENTEAFF
v_call: TRBV20-1; clone_size: -; j_call: TRBJ2-3; cdr3_aa: CSARRDLITDTQYF
v_call: TRBV3-1; clone_size: -; j_call: TRBJ1-6; cdr3_aa: CASSQDQQGAYNSPLHF
v_call: TRBV20-1; clone_size: few; j_call: TRBJ2-2; cdr3_aa: CSAIDYSLNTGELFF
v_call: TRBV5-1; clone_size: few; j_call: TRBJ2-7; cdr3_aa: CASSLEPVTGGSEQYF
v_call: TRBV2; clone_size: -; j_call: TRBJ2-7; cdr3_aa: CASKGGSSYEQYF
v_call: TRBV7-2; clone_size: few; j_call: TRBJ2-5; cdr3_aa: CASSALAGVGETQYF
v_call: TRBV5-1; clone_size: few; j_call: TRBJ2-1; cdr3_aa: CASSLPQVGQGDEQFF
v_call: TRBV10-3; clone_size: many; j_call: TRBJ2-3; cdr3_aa: CAISDLRETTDTQYF
v_call: TRBV5-4; clone_size: -; j_call: TRBJ2-1; cdr3_aa: CASSVPGQYNEQFF
v_call: TRBV7-2; clone_size: many; j_call: TRBJ2-4; cdr3_aa: CASSLAMGSIQYF
v_call: TRBV11-2; clone_size: many; j_call: TRBJ2-1; cdr3_aa: CASSFSYSYNEQFF
v_call: TRBV7-8; clone_size: many; j_call: TRBJ2-3; cdr3_aa: CASSPRRTGSTDTQYF
v_call: TRBV12-5; clone_size: -; j_call: TRBJ2-1; cdr3_aa: CASGQPRGPYNEQFF
v_call: TRBV19; clone_size: -; j_call: TRBJ1-5; cdr3_aa: CASSKPGTYSKTGGQPQHF
v_call: TRBV11-2; clone_size: many; j_call: TRBJ2-3; cdr3_aa: CASSSEGLAGTDTQYF
v_call: TRBV7-2; clone_size: many; j_call: TRBJ2-5; cdr3_aa: CASSSGGQETQYF
v_call: TRBV10-3; clone_size: -; j_call: TRBJ1-2; cdr3_aa: CAISVGGNYGYTF
v_call: TRBV12-3/TRBV12-4; clone_size: few; j_call: TRBJ2-7; cdr3_aa: CASSIRTGQQYF
v_call: TRBV10-3; clone_size: few; j_call: TRBJ2-4; cdr3_aa: CAISESWGLAKNIQYF
v_call: TRBV4-3; clone_size: -; j_call: TRBJ2-6; cdr3_aa: CASSQEIWGTSGANVLTF
v_call: TRBV5-6; clone_size: -; j_call: TRBJ2-1; cdr3_aa: CASSLPLAAYNEQFF
v_call: TRBV2; clone_size: -; j_call: TRBJ2-1; cdr3_aa: CASSGQGTNEQFF